A single sample gave rise to the 21 T cell receptor beta chains below, sequenced in a study of post-analysis software for immune sequencing data. Unique molecular identifiers tagged the TCR beta cDNA libraries. MiXCR, run by TCRdb on the PCR reads, gives a single entry per CDR3 protein. Here the sample spans 150,000 or so distinct CDR3 sequences, about 36% being singletons. Specimen: blood, collected after autologous hematopoietic stem cell transplantation. The receptors here all came from a girl under 18 with multiple sclerosis.

This clonotype was found a few times. The chain carries TRBV20-1 and TRBJ2-1; 8 nucleotides agree with TRBD1. The CDR3 has 17 amino acids. The trim removed 1 base at V and 3 bases at J, leaving 11 bases unmatched. Looked up from germline, CDR1 is DFQATT and CDR2 is SNEGSKA (reference sequence). The CDR3 reads CSARGGGGTGVYNEQFF. The CDR3 bases are TGCAGTGCTAGAGGGGGTGGGGGGACAGGTGTCTACAATGAGCAGTTCTTC.

As regards this clonotype: A clone one base away is much larger, so this may be a read error. The chain uses TRBV29-1 and TRBJ2-5, with TRBD1 identical over 9 bases. Judging by the DNA end, TRBJ2-7 fits better; the J call may be wrong. The CDR3 has 12 residues. In germline, CDR1 is SQVTM, CDR2 ANQGSEA. CDR3 loop: CSFEGQGYEQYF. DNA of the CDR3: TGCAGCTTTGAAGGACAGGGGTACGAGCAGTACTTC.

This clonotype was observed a few times. The chain combines TRBV19 with TRBJ1-5; TRBD1 is a possible D gene (6 bases). The CDR3 runs to 14 residues. The V and J ends lost 5 bases and 5 bases respectively, with 13 bases between them. CDR1 LNHDA and CDR2 SQIVND come from the germline V gene (reference sequence). CDR3 in DNA: TGTGCCAGTAGTCCGGACAGCCAAGATCAGCCCCAGCATTTT. Amino acid sequence: CASSPDSQDQPQHF.

The chain recombines TRBV6-5 with TRBJ1-5, with D perhaps matching TRBD1 (5 bases). CDR1 is MNHEY, CDR2 SVGAGI, per germline. The CDR3 consists of 16 residues. V lost 6 bases, J lost 2 bases, and 17 bases lay in between. CDR3 DNA: TGTGCCAGCAGGCGTCAGGGATCGGGACGCAATCAGCCCCAGCATTTT. Protein: CASRRQGSGRNQPQHF.

This clonotype was detected a few times. V gene TRBV4-3 combines with J gene TRBJ2-7; TRBD2 matches 10 bases. CDR3 length: 16 amino acids. The junction had 4 bases not matched to a gene; V was cut back by 0 bases and J by 2 bases. Germline CDR1 is LGHNA and CDR2 is YSLEER. CDR3 sequence reads: CASSQEATSGTYEQYF. The CDR3 bases are TGCGCCAGCAGCCAAGAGGCCACTAGCGGGACCTACGAGCAGTACTTC.

This chain uses TRBV20-1 with TRBJ1-1, with a tentative D call TRBD1 (6 bases). CDR1 is DFQATT and CDR2 is SNEGSKA in the germline V gene (reference sequence). The CDR3 consists of 15 residues. In DNA form, the CDR3 reads TGCATCCCGAGGTGGGGGGCGAGGATGAACACTGAAGCTTTCTTT. Protein sequence: CIPRWGARMNTEAFF.

Here the CDR3 reads CASSLSDGPYEQYF. The CDR3 DNA reads as TGTGCCAGCAGCTTAAGCGACGGACCCTACGAGCAGTACTTC. The chain links TRBV3-1 to TRBJ2-4; D unresolved. The end of the DNA is better explained by TRBJ2-7, so the J call may be wrong. The germline CDR1 and CDR2 sequences are LGHDT and YNNKEL (reference sequence). The CDR3 length is 14 residues.

The count of this clonotype is one. The CDR3 loop is CASSLPGTKTDTQYF. CDR3 coding DNA: TGTGCCAGCAGTTTGCCCGGGACAAAGACAGATACGCAGTATTTT. J is TRBJ2-3 and V is TRBV28, with a possible D match to TRBD1 (6 bases). CDR1 and CDR2 (germline): MDHEN, SYDVKM. CDR3 length: 15 amino acids. The V end was cut by 3 bases, the J end by 3 bases, with 13 bases between.

This clonotype was recorded a few times. Just one base apart from a much larger clone, this may be a read error. The genes are TRBV12-3 or TRBV12-4 and TRBJ2-5; D is perhaps TRBD2 (5 bases). V shed 6 bases and J shed 11 bases, with 22 bases lying between them. The CDR3 has 14 residues. The CDR3 is CASRLGLAGDEQYF. CDR3 DNA: TGTGCCAGCAGACTTGGACTCGCCGGGGATGAGCAGTACTTC.

This clonotype has more than one count but fewer than ten. V gene TRBV6-6 combines with J gene TRBJ2-1; D uncertain. The ends were cut back, 4 bases at V and 8 bases at J, with 9 bases in the middle. Germline V gives CDR1 MNHNY, CDR2 SVGAGI (reference sequence). The CDR3 covers 12 residues. CDR3: CASSLTPDEQFF. The CDR3 DNA is TGTGCCAGCAGTTTAACCCCAGATGAGCAGTTCTTC.

This rearrangement joins TRBV4-3 to TRBJ1-5; D remains ambiguous. CDR1 and CDR2 from the germline V gene are LGHNA and YSLEER. The CDR3 spans 15 residues. Trimming took 0 bases from V and 4 from J, leaving 10 bases between them. In DNA form, the CDR3 reads TGCGCCAGCAGCCAAGAACGGAGTGTTAATCAGCCCCAGCATTTT. Amino acid sequence: CASSQERSVNQPQHF.

This clonotype showed up many times. The chain employs TRBV24-1 and TRBJ2-5; 16 bases agree with TRBD2. The trim removed 5 bases at V and 4 bases at J, leaving 12 bases unmatched. Germline V lookup: CDR1 KGHDR, CDR2 SFDVKD. The CDR3 sequence is 19 residues long. The CDR3 reads CATSASGTSGRGRGETQYF. CDR3 DNA: TGTGCCACCAGTGCATCCGGGACTAGCGGGAGGGGCCGAGGAGAGACCCAGTACTTC.

The chain joins TRBV27 to TRBJ2-5, with a weak D call TRBD1 (6 bases). The J call may be faulty, since TRBJ2-7 better matches the DNA end. CDR1 MNHEY and CDR2 SMNVEV come from the germline V gene (reference sequence). This CDR3 has 16 amino acids. As DNA, the CDR3 is TGTGCCAGCAGTTTATCGAAACCGAGGAGAGGGGGCGAGCAGTACTTC. This codes for CASSLSKPRRGGEQYF.

The chain couples TRBV29-1 to TRBJ1-1, with 7 bases lining up with TRBD1. The CDR3 totals 13 residues. The junction had 6 bases not matched to a gene; V was cut back by 3 bases and J by 5 bases. Germline CDR1 is SQVTM and CDR2 is ANQGSEA. The CDR3 is CSVDDRVGTEAFF. DNA of the CDR3: TGCAGCGTTGACGACAGGGTTGGGACTGAAGCTTTCTTT.

The V gene is TRBV7-2, the J gene TRBJ2-7; tentatively, D is TRBD1 (6 bases). The CDR3 is 17 residues long. CDR1 is SGHTA and CDR2 is FQGNSA in the germline V gene. The V and J ends lost 0 bases and 0 bases respectively, with 15 bases between them. The CDR3 DNA follows: TGTGCCAGCAGCTTAGCTGGGCCGGGCAGGGGCTCCTACGAGCAGTACTTC. It yields the protein CASSLAGPGRGSYEQYF.

Turning to this clonotype: A read error may explain this, as a much larger clone is one base away. The rearrangement joins TRBV12-3 or TRBV12-4 to TRBJ1-2; TRBD1 might be the D (5 bases). This CDR3 region has 13 residues. Trimming left V 5 bases short and J 6 bases short, with 13 bases between. In DNA, the CDR3 is TGTGCCAGCAGTCTGACAGTGGACGATGGCTACACCTTC. The encoded protein is CASSLTVDDGYTF.

The V call is TRBV6-2 or TRBV6-3, the J call TRBJ2-7; a possible D gene is TRBD1 (5 bases). The CDR3 totals 12 residues. With 4 bases removed from V and 6 bases from J, the gap between germline ends came to 10 bases. CDR1 MNHEY and CDR2 SVGEGT come from the germline V gene. CDR3 loop: CASSWQGFEQYF. CDR3 DNA: TGTGCCAGCAGTTGGCAGGGCTTCGAGCAGTACTTC.

This clonotype was seen more than once but under ten times. The chain carries TRBV10-3 and TRBJ2-7, with 9 nucleotides matching TRBD2. Germline assignment: CDR1 ENHRY and CDR2 SYGVKD. The CDR3 is 16 residues long. Trimming at V came to 3 bases and at J to 1 base, leaving 7 bases not matched to a gene. CDR3 nucleotide sequence: TGTGCCATCAGTGATCCGAGCGGGAGGAGGTCCTACGAGCAGTACTTC. It encodes CAISDPSGRRSYEQYF.

There are a few counts of this clonotype. The V and J genes are TRBV4-3 and TRBJ2-1, with a weak D call TRBD1 (7 bases). The V and J ends lost 0 bases and 9 bases respectively, with 12 bases between them. In germline, CDR1 is LGHNA, CDR2 YSLEER. CDR3 length equals 14 residues. CDR3 region: CASSQDAQGGEQFF. The CDR3 DNA follows: TGCGCCAGCAGCCAAGACGCTCAGGGGGGTGAGCAGTTCTTC.

The V gene is TRBV27, the J gene TRBJ1-5; D not certain. The CDR3 contains 14 residues. The germline V and J ends were trimmed by 2 bases and 6 bases, with 11 bases remaining between them. Germline CDR1 and CDR2: MNHEY and SMNVEV (reference sequence). The CDR3 bases are TGTGCCAGCAGTTTAGCCGGGTTTAGTCAGCCCCAGCATTTT. Protein product: CASSLAGFSQPQHF.

The gene calls are TRBV5-1 and TRBJ1-5; D unclear. There are 16 residues in the CDR3. The germline gives CDR1 SGHRS, CDR2 YFSETQ. The V end was cut by 0 bases, the J end by 0 bases, with 10 bases between. The CDR3 sequence is CASSLAPRSSNQPQHF. CDR3 coding DNA: TGCGCCAGCAGCTTGGCCCCACGGAGTAGCAATCAGCCCCAGCATTTT.